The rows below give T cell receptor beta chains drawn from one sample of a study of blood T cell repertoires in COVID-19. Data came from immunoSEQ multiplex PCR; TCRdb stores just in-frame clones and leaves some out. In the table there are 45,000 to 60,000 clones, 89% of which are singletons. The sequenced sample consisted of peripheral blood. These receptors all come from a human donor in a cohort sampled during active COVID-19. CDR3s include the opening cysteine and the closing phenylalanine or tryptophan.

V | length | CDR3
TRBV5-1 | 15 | CASSPISATNEKLFF
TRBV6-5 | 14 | CASSKRDRDNGYTF
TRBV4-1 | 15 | CASSPQGTAHYGYTF
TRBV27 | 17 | CASSLLFGTGDLGEQFF
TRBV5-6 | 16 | CASSSTAGTGGQEQYF
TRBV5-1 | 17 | CASSLALAGEGGSPLHF
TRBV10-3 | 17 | CAISPSAPGQGGYGYTF
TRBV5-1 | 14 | CASRLDSLNTEAFF
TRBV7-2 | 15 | CASSFIPGGNGELFF
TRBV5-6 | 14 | CASSFFGGNSPLHF
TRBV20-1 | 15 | CSASLIATGTDTQYF
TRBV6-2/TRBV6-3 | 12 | CASSYRQGRYTF
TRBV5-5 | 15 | CASSLGSGIGETQYF
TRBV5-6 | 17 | CASSGRVQAVTKYGYTF
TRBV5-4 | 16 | CASSFGTGLFNQPQHF
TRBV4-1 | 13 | CASSWRLAGELYF
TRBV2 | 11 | CASSRDSYQFF
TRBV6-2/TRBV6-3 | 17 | CASSYSRFGQGDQPQHF
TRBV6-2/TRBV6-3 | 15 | CASSYSPTGYTEAFF
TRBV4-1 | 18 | CASSQEPWVSGGDNEQFF
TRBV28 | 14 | CASSSRGSGYEQFF
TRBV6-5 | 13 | CASRPLSTDTQYF
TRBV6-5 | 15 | CASSLSNRVTDTQYF
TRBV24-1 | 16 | CATSNRGTGHINEQFF
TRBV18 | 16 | CASSPPAGGQYYGYTF
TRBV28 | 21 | CASSFHSEGVSGSPSTDTQYF
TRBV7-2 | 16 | CASSLDRGTSGNEQFF
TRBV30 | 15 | CAWSPGGDRSYGYTF
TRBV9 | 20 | CASSPHGDREMGFYNSPLHF
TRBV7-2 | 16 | CASSLRTGGGLDEQFF
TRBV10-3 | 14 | CAISESQPNTEAFF
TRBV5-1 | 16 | CASSFLAGISYNEQFF
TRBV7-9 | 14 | CASSSGQGGYEQYF
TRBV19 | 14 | CASSTNPQSHEQYF
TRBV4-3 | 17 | CASSQGVSSGGVNEQFF
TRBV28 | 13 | CASTPVEGYEQYF
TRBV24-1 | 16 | CATSDLGPTGRYEQYF
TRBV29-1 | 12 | CSSGPGTGGYTF
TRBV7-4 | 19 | CASRHVFYTKREGSETQYF
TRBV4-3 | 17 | CASSQGTQGRPNTEAFF
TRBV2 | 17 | CASISTEGAPQYEKLFF
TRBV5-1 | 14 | CASSSTGVNTEAFF
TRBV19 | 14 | CASSPRRANTEAFF
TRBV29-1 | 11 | CSVVVTDGYTF
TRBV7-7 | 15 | CASSLTGNGRETQYF
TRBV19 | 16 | CASSAALAGVQETQYF
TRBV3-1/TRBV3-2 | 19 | CASSQEREGQGDSPGELFF
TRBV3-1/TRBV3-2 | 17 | CASSPSRRQGRSSPLHF
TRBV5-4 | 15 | CASSSSGRSADTQYF
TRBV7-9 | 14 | CASSLTDRVYGYTF